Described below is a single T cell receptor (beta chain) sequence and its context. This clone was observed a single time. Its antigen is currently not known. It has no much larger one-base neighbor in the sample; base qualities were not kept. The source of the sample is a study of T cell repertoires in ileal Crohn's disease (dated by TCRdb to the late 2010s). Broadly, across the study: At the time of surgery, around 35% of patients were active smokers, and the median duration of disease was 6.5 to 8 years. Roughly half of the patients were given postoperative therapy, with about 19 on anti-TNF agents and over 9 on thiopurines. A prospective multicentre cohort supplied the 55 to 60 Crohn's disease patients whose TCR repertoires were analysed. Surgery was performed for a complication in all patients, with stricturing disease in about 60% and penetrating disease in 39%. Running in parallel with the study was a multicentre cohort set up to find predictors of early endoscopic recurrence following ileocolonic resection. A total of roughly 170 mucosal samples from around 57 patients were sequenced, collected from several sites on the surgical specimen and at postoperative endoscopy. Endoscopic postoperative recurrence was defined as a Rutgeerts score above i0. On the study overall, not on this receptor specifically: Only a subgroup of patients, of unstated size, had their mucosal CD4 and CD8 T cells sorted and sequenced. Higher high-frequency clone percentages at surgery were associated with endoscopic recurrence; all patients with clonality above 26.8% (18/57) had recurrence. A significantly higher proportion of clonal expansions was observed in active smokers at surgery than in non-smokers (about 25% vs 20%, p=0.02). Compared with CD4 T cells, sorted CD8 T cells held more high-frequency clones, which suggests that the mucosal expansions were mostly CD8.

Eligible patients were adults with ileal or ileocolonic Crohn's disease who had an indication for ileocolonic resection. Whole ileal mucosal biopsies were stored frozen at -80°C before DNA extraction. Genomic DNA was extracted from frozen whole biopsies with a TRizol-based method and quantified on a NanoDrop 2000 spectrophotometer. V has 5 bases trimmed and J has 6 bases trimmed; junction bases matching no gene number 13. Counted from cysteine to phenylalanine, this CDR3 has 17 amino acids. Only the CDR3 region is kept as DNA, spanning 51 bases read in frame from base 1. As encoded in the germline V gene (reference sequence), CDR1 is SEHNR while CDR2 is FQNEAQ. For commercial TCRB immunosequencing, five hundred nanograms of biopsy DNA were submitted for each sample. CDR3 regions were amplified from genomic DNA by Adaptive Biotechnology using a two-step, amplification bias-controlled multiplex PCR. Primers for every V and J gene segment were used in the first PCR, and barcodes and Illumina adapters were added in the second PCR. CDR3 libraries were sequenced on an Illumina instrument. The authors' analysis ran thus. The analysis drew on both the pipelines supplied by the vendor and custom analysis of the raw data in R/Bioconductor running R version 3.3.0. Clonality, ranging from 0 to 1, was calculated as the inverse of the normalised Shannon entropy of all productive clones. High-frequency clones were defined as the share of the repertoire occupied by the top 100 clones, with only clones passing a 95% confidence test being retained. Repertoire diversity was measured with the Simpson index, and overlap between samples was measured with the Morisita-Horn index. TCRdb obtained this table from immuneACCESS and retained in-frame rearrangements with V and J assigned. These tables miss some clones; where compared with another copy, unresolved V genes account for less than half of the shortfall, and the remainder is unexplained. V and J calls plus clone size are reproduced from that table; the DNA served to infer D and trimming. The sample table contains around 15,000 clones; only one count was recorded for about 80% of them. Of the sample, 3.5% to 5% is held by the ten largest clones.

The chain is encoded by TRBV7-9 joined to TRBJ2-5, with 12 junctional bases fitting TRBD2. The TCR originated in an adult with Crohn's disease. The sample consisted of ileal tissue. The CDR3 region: CASSPMGLAGGAKTQYF. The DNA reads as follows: TGTGCCAGCAGCCCGATGGGGCTAGCGGGGGGGGCGAAGACCCAGTACTTC.